A single sample is the source of the 18 T cell receptor beta chains below, sequenced in a study of blood T cell repertoires in COVID-19. Here immunoSEQ multiplex PCR was the method, and the copy in TCRdb shows in-frame clones only, minus some. The table lists 400,000 to 500,000 clones, over 75% of them singletons. Sequenced sample: PBMCs or T cells enriched from blood (not recorded which). The receptors stem from a woman in her thirties or forties who had recovered from COVID-19.

The sample holds one count of this clone. Compared with germline, one end of the junction differs, possibly owing to a read error. The chain carries TRBV13 and TRBJ1-4; D perhaps matches TRBD1 (5 bases). This CDR3 has 13 amino acids. Germline V lookup: CDR1 PRHDT, CDR2 FYEKMQ (reference sequence). CDR3 nucleotide sequence: TGTGCCAGCAGCTTAGGGACAGTTGAAAAGCTGTTTTTT. It specifies CASSLGTVEKLFF.

V gene TRBV5-4 combines with J gene TRBJ2-1; a possible D gene is TRBD1 (5 bases). CDR3 length: 15 residues. Germline CDR1 SGHNT, CDR2 YYREEE (reference sequence). Trimming took off 0 bases at V and 4 bases at J, with 11 bases between the two ends. CDR3 residues: CASSLGRGLYNEQFF. The CDR3 DNA is TGTGCCAGCAGCTTGGGTAGGGGCCTATACAATGAGCAGTTCTTC.

The chain uses TRBV19 and TRBJ2-5, with D maybe TRBD1 (5 bases). V was clipped by 4 bases and J by 5 bases, with 11 bases between them. Germline V gene sequence: CDR1 LNHDA, CDR2 SQIVND (reference sequence). The CDR3 sequence is 13 residues long. The CDR3 DNA reads as TGTGCCAGTAGTAAAGGCAGGGCCGAGACCCAGTACTTC. Translating gives CASSKGRAETQYF.

This chain uses TRBV3-1 (or the pseudogene TRBV3-2) with TRBJ2-1; 7 bases align to TRBD2. The V gene's germline CDR1 is LGHDT and CDR2 YNNKEL (reference sequence). The CDR3 length is 10 residues. J gave up 10 bases and V 11 bases, and 5 bases lay outside the gene matches. CDR3 DNA: TGTGCCTTCATTAGCGGGGAGCAGTTCTTC. This encodes CAFISGEQFF.

The chain carries TRBV29-1 and TRBJ1-1; 7 bases are shared with TRBD1. The ends lost 7 bases at V and 7 bases at J; junction bases unmatched: 15. There are 14 residues in the CDR3. The germline gives CDR1 SQVTM, CDR2 ANQGSEA. CDR3 residues: CSGGDRPLRGEAFF. The CDR3 DNA reads TGCAGCGGCGGGGACAGACCCCTCCGCGGTGAAGCTTTCTTT.

The genes are TRBV27 and TRBJ2-1; 7 positions match TRBD2. Per germline, CDR1 MNHEY and CDR2 SMNVEV (reference sequence). Unmatched junction bases numbered 7, after V lost 5 bases and J lost 9 bases. This CDR3 spans 13 amino acids. The CDR3, as DNA: TGTGCCAGCAGTGGGAGGGGATTCCGTGAGCAGTTCTTC. Translating gives CASSGRGFREQFF.

V gene TRBV12-3 or TRBV12-4 combines with J gene TRBJ1-1; D gene unclear. The CDR3 is 11 amino acids. The V and J ends lost 1 base and 7 bases respectively, with 4 bases between them. The DNA for the CDR3 is TGTGCCAGCAGTTTAGGCGGTGAAGCTTTCTTT. Translation: CASSLGGEAFF.

V and J are TRBV5-1 and TRBJ2-6, with D possibly being TRBD2 (5 bases). V was trimmed by 6 bases and J by 0 bases, leaving 7 bases between them. This CDR3 spans 14 amino acids. Germline assignment: CDR1 SGHRS and CDR2 YFSETQ. The DNA of the CDR3 is TGCGCCAGCACCCGGGACTCTGGGGCCAACGTCCTGACTTTC. Its protein product is CASTRDSGANVLTF.

V gene TRBV4-3 combines with J gene TRBJ2-1; 12 nucleotides align to TRBD2. The V and J ends lost 1 base and 15 bases, in that order; junction bases with no gene match: 10. In germline, CDR1 is LGHNA, CDR2 YSLEER. The CDR3 has 15 amino acids. The CDR3: CASSQGSTSGSRRFF. The CDR3, as DNA: TGCGCCAGCAGCCAAGGATCGACTAGCGGGAGCCGGCGGTTCTTC.

This chain links TRBV4-1 with TRBJ2-1; D not resolved. The ends were cut back, 4 bases at V and 7 bases at J, with 5 bases in the middle. Germline V gives CDR1 MGHRA, CDR2 YSYEKL. The CDR3 sequence is 11 residues long. The CDR3 spells CASSLYNEQFF. The DNA for the CDR3 is TGCGCCAGCAGCCTTTATAATGAGCAGTTCTTC.

J is TRBJ2-7 and V is TRBV15; a weak D match, TRBD1 (6 bases). Trimming stripped 4 bases from V and 3 bases from J, with 16 bases between. CDR1 and CDR2 (germline): LNHNV, YYDKDF (reference sequence). There are 15 residues in the CDR3. The CDR3 region is CATSTVTKGVYEQYF. As DNA, the CDR3 is TGTGCCACCAGCACGGTAACCAAGGGGGTCTACGAGCAGTACTTC.

V gene TRBV9 combines with J gene TRBJ2-5; 11 bases line up with TRBD2. CDR1 and CDR2 from the germline V gene are SGDLS and YYNGEE. J gave up 2 bases and V 4 bases, and 10 bases lay outside the gene matches. CDR3 size: 17 residues. As DNA, the CDR3 is TGTGCCAGCAGCCCAAGCGGAAGACTAGCGGGGCAAGAGACCCAGTACTTC. Residues: CASSPSGRLAGQETQYF. Full variable domain (missing parts from reference TRBV9 and TRBJ2-5): DSGVTQTPKHLITATGQRVTLRCSPRSGDLSVYWYQQSLDQGLQFLIQYYNGEERAKGNILERFSAQQFPDLHSELNLSSLELGDSALYFCASSPSGRLAGQETQYFGPGTRLLVL.

This clone has just one count. This chain's CDR3 is CASSYSTGWYEKLFF. The CDR3 DNA is TGTGCCAGCAGTTACTCGACAGGGTGGTATGAAAAACTGTTTTTT. The rearrangement joins TRBV6-5 to TRBJ1-4, with TRBD1 matching 7 bases. The trim removed 0 bases at V and 6 bases at J, leaving 4 bases unmatched. CDR1 and CDR2 (germline): MNHEY, SVGAGI. The CDR3 is 15 residues long.

V gene TRBV6-4 combines with J gene TRBJ1-2; D possibly corresponds to TRBD1 (6 bases). V lost 0 bases and J lost 4, with 15 bases in between. There are 16 residues in the CDR3. Germline V gives CDR1 MRHNA, CDR2 SNTAGT. This CDR3 is CASSDSELDRRYGYTF. The DNA of the CDR3 is TGTGCCAGCAGTGACTCAGAATTAGACAGGCGCTATGGCTACACCTTC.

The chain joins TRBV11-3 to TRBJ1-1, with 7 bases matching TRBD1. Germline trimming cut 1 base from V and 1 base from J; bases unmatched to any gene: 3. The V gene's germline CDR1 is SGHNT and CDR2 YENEEA. This CDR3 comprises 15 residues. The CDR3 reads CASSLGGQTNTEAFF. The CDR3 coding sequence is TGTGCCAGCAGCTTAGGGGGACAGACGAACACTGAAGCTTTCTTT.

CDR3 nucleotide sequence: TGCAGCGTTGGGGGACAGGGGGCTGGGGATACGCAGTATTTT. This translates into CSVGGQGAGDTQYF. V is TRBV29-1 and J is TRBJ2-3; TRBD1 matches 12 bases. The CDR3 totals 14 residues. CDR1 is SQVTM and CDR2 is ANQGSEA in the germline V gene. Trimming at V came to 4 bases and at J to 6 bases, leaving 5 bases not matched to a gene.

The V call is TRBV21-1, the J call TRBJ2-1; the D call TRBD2 from the table was never checked on the DNA. TRBV21-1 is a pseudogene locus. This CDR3 has 15 amino acids. The CDR3, as DNA: TGTGCCAGCAGCAAAGCGGCTAGCAGATACAATGAGCAGTTCTTC. Translated, it gives CASSKAASRYNEQFF.

To note about this clone: Other DNA sequences from this sample encode an identical CDR3 as well. This chain uses TRBV12-3 or TRBV12-4 with TRBJ1-2, with TRBD1 as a possible D gene (6 bases). V dropped 6 bases and J dropped 5 bases, with 13 bases sitting between them. The CDR3 has 13 residues. For the CDR3, the DNA is TGTGCCAGCAGCCTACAGGGTGCATATGGCTACACCTTC. Translated: CASSLQGAYGYTF.